The clone carrying this TCR beta chain is judged medium-sized. Antigen: not known. The data were obtained in a study of CD8+ T cells in alopecia areata. General study findings and limits: Tofacitinib significantly brought down scalp clonality and expanded CD8+ clones among top 100.

Sequencing relied on a cDNA template that was reverse transcribed from extracted RNA. The assay was immunoSEQ multiplex PCR, and TCRdb's table has in-frame clones only and misses some. This repertoire shows approximately 130,000 clones, around 60% found once; its top ten account for 5.7%. Sample treatment: oral pan-JAK inhibitor, 5-10 mg twice daily. Researchers took lesional scalp punch biopsies and peripheral blood from people who were alopecia areata patients. Germline CDR1 SGHAT, CDR2 FQNNGV. The CDR3 length is 17 residues. Losses at the gene ends were 0 bases for V and 4 bases for J; bases not matched to a gene: 7.

The receptor was isolated from a human donor with alopecia areata. The material was CD4+ T cells sorted from blood, obtained at week 4, from a patient treated with tofacitinib. The chain recombines TRBV11-2 with TRBJ2-3, with 10 positions matching TRBD2. The CDR3 sequence: CASSLDLSGGEADTQYF. DNA of the CDR3: TGTGCCAGCAGCTTAGATTTAAGCGGGGGGGAGGCAGATACGCAGTATTTT.